The next 19 T cell receptor beta chains were all read from a single sample in a study of blood T cell repertoires in COVID-19. Produced via immunoSEQ multiplex PCR; TCRdb's table is partial and in-frame only. The table records 400,000 to 450,000 clones, around 91% of them present only once. The sample comprised PBMCs or T cells enriched from blood (not recorded which). The origin of the receptors is a man younger than 35 who had recovered from COVID-19.

Remarks on this clone: This CDR3 is also generated by other DNA sequences in the sample. The rearrangement uses TRBV9 and TRBJ1-6, with a weak D call TRBD1 (6 bases). The CDR3 is 15 amino acids. V was pared by 5 bases and J by 4 bases, with 13 bases between. Germline CDR1 reads SGDLS; CDR2 reads YYNGEE. DNA for the CDR3: TGTGCCAGCAGTGCCGAGGGGGGGTATAATTCACCCCTCCACTTT. Translating it yields CASSAEGGYNSPLHF.

This chain uses TRBV2 with TRBJ2-5; D call uncertain. Germline CDR1 and CDR2: SNHLY and FYNNEI. Trimming shortened V by 10 bases and J by 5 bases, and 17 bases separated the two germline ends. There are 13 residues in the CDR3. The CDR3, as DNA: TGTGCCACAGCCGCTAGTGTCCGGGAGACCCAGTACTTC. Its protein is CATAASVRETQYF.

The chain has TRBV10-3 and TRBJ1-2; TRBD1 matches 11 bases. In germline, CDR1 is ENHRY, CDR2 SYGVKD. The CDR3 runs to 13 residues. V trimming: 6 bases; J trimming: 6 bases; junction bases outside the gene matches: 3. CDR3 residues: CAIRGDRGNGYTF. The CDR3 region has the DNA TGTGCCATCAGGGGGGACAGGGGGAATGGCTACACCTTC.

V usage is TRBV6-6 and J usage is TRBJ2-1, with 16 positions matching TRBD2. Per germline, CDR1 MNHNY and CDR2 SVGAGI (reference sequence). The CDR3 extends over 17 amino acids. The V segment lost 5 bases and the J segment 4 bases; nucleotides outside the gene matches: 5. The CDR3 bases are TGTGCCAGCAGTCGCGGGACTAGCGGGAGGGGGTACAATGAGCAGTTCTTC. This encodes CASSRGTSGRGYNEQFF.

This rearrangement joins TRBV5-1 to TRBJ2-3; D call uncertain. The CDR3 spans 13 residues. V gave up 0 bases and J gave up 4 bases, with 6 bases separating them. In germline, CDR1 is SGHRS, CDR2 YFSETQ. The CDR3 reads CASSLELADTQYF. CDR3 bases: TGCGCCAGCAGCTTGGAATTAGCAGATACGCAGTATTTT.

A single count supports this clone. The rearrangement joins TRBV5-4 to TRBJ2-1; 7 bases are a match to TRBD1. The CDR3 has 14 amino acids. J lost 3 bases, V lost 4 bases, and 4 bases had no gene match. CDR1 is SGHNT and CDR2 is YYREEE in the germline V gene (reference sequence). The CDR3 coding sequence is TGTGCCAGCAGCATTAGGGACAGCTACAATGAGCAGTTCTTC. Translation gives CASSIRDSYNEQFF. Complete variable domain (other parts from reference TRBV5-4 and TRBJ2-1): ETGVTQSPTHLIKTRGQQVTLRCSSQSGHNTVSWYQQALGQGPQFIFQYYREEENGRGNFPPRFSGLQFPNYSSELNVNALELDDSALYLCASSIRDSYNEQFFGPGTRLTVL.

V usage is TRBV6-4 and J usage is TRBJ2-7, with D possibly matching TRBD1 (6 bases). Germline CDR1 and CDR2: MRHNA and SNTAGT. This CDR3 is 13 amino acids long. Trimming removed 10 bases at V and 6 bases at J, with 19 bases between. The CDR3 region has the DNA TGTGCCATCTTAGACAGGAATGATGCCGAGCAGTACTTC. Translation gives CAILDRNDAEQYF.

V gene TRBV28 combines with J gene TRBJ1-1; 8 bases agree with TRBD1. The CDR3 length is 15 residues. The trim removed 1 base at V and 5 bases at J, leaving 6 bases unmatched. Germline-derived CDR1 and CDR2 are MDHEN and SYDVKM. The CDR3 is CASSLSDRVRTEAFF. The CDR3 bases are TGTGCCAGCAGTTTATCGGACAGGGTGAGGACTGAAGCTTTCTTT.

The chain uses TRBV7-8 and TRBJ2-7; TRBD2 might be the D (6 bases). Between the trimmed V and J ends, which lost 4 bases and 1 base, there was a span of 14 bases. The CDR3 is made up of 15 amino acids. CDR1 is SGHVS, CDR2 FQNEAQ, per germline. The CDR3 sequence: CASSSARDSSYEQYF. The CDR3 region has the DNA TGTGCCAGCAGCTCGGCCCGGGACTCTTCCTACGAGCAGTACTTC.

The chain links TRBV5-1 to TRBJ2-2; 10 bases are a match to TRBD1. This CDR3 has 17 amino acids. V lost 4 bases, J lost 4 bases, and 10 bases stayed unmatched. Germline CDR1 reads SGHRS; CDR2 reads YFSETQ. DNA of the CDR3: TGCGCCAGCAGCACGTACGGACAGGGGGGAGGCACCGGGGAGCTGTTTTTT. Translating it yields CASSTYGQGGGTGELFF.

DNA of the CDR3: TGTGCCAGCTCACAGGACAGGACCCGGGCCGGGGCCAACGTCCTGACTTTC. This gives the protein CASSQDRTRAGANVLTF. This chain connects TRBV18 to TRBJ2-6; 7 bases agree with TRBD1. The J segment lost 4 bases and the V segment lost 4 bases, leaving 10 bases of the junction unmatched. Germline CDR1 and CDR2: KGHSH and LQKENI. This CDR3 contains 17 residues.

This chain uses TRBV7-9 with TRBJ1-5; 7 bases map to TRBD1. V lost 5 bases and J lost 0; bases outside the gene matches: 4. This CDR3 has 15 amino acids. CDR1 and CDR2 (germline): SEHNR, FQNEAQ (reference sequence). In DNA form, the CDR3 reads TGTGCCAGCAGCCTACAGGGGCTTAGCAATCAGCCCCAGCATTTT. This translates into CASSLQGLSNQPQHF.

The genes are TRBV10-3 and TRBJ2-3; no definite D call. Germline values: CDR1 ENHRY, CDR2 SYGVKD. Trimming removed 6 bases from V and 3 bases from J, with 10 bases in between. The CDR3 has 13 amino acids. CDR3 loop: CAISLRETDTQYF. The CDR3 DNA follows: TGTGCCATCAGCCTTAGAGAAACAGATACGCAGTATTTT.

The chain combines TRBV30 with TRBJ2-3; D possibly corresponds to TRBD2 (6 bases). The CDR3 is 16 residues long. Per the germline V gene, CDR1 is GTSNPN and CDR2 is SVGIG (reference sequence). V gave up 0 bases and J gave up 3 bases, with 16 bases separating them. The CDR3 region has the DNA TGTGCCTGGAGTGTCCGTCGGACTATCGCGACAGATACGCAGTATTTT. Translating it yields CAWSVRRTIATDTQYF.

The genes are TRBV6-5 and TRBJ2-1, with D maybe TRBD2 (5 bases). V was pared by 10 bases and J by 13 bases, with 20 bases between. Germline V CDR1 and CDR2: MNHEY, SVGAGI. This CDR3 contains 12 residues. CDR3: CATNLLRDYQFF. As DNA, the CDR3 is TGTGCCACCAACCTGTTGAGGGATTATCAGTTCTTC.

This sequence joins TRBV18 and TRBJ1-2, with a tentative D call TRBD1 (5 bases). The CDR3 has 13 residues. Germline CDR1 reads KGHSH; CDR2 reads LQKENI. Trimming removed 3 bases at V and 4 bases at J, with 9 bases between. CDR3 residues: CASSPRQGYGYTF. CDR3 bases: TGTGCCAGCTCACCCAGGCAGGGCTATGGCTACACCTTC.

V is TRBV28 and J is TRBJ2-2, with TRBD2 matching 11 bases. The CDR3 covers 18 residues. V was clipped by 4 bases and J by 2 bases; unmatched bases: 9. Germline V lookup: CDR1 MDHEN, CDR2 SYDVKM. The CDR3: CASSSKTSGKINTGELFF. In nucleotides, the CDR3 is TGTGCCAGCAGTTCTAAGACTAGCGGGAAGATAAACACCGGGGAGCTGTTTTTT.

V usage is TRBV12-3 or TRBV12-4 and J usage is TRBJ1-3; D remains unclear. V was trimmed by 3 bases and J by 7 bases, leaving 10 bases between them. This CDR3 contains 13 residues. DNA for the CDR3: TGTGCCAGCAGTTTGCAGGTTATGAACACCATATATTTT. Translated, it gives CASSLQVMNTIYF.

This clone showed up just once. The CDR3 protein is CASSFGLSYEQYF. The CDR3 DNA is TGTGCCAGCAGCTTCGGACTCTCCTACGAGCAGTACTTC. This chain connects TRBV3-1 (or the pseudogene TRBV3-2) to TRBJ2-7; TRBD2 is a possible D gene (5 bases). The CDR3 extends over 13 amino acids. The V and J ends lost 5 bases and 0 bases respectively, with 8 bases between them. Germline loops: CDR1 LGHDT, CDR2 YNNKEL (reference sequence).